The next 14 T cell receptor beta chains were all read from a single sample in a study of Graves' ophthalmopathy and Graves' hyperthyroidism. Researchers took RNA transcripts and amplified TCR beta CDR3 regions from them. HTBI-primed first-round RT-PCR preceded second-round multiplex PCR. TCRdb re-derived calls from the multiplex PCR reads in MiXCR, one entry per CDR3 protein. The data hold about 210,000 distinct CDR3 sequences, with roughly 27% observed a single time. Source material: peripheral blood. These receptors were taken from a man over 45 with Graves' ophthalmopathy.

The table lists this clonotype with a count of one. The gene calls are TRBV12-3 or TRBV12-4 and TRBJ1-1; D not resolved. The CDR3 loop spans 14 amino acids. The V gene lost 5 bases and the J gene lost 6 bases, with 16 bases spanning the gap. DNA of the CDR3: TGTGCCAGCAGTGCCCATCACAGCTCCCCTGAAGCTTTCTTT. The encoded protein is CASSAHHSSPEAFF.

This clonotype has a count of ten or more. The chain combines TRBV29-1 with TRBJ2-2; perhaps D is TRBD1 or TRBD2 (5 bases each). Between the trimmed V and J ends, which lost 7 bases and 2 bases, there was a span of 8 bases. Germline V gene sequence: CDR1 SQVTM, CDR2 ANQGSEA. The CDR3 is 12 residues long. CDR3 loop: CSGGKNTGELFF. CDR3 nucleotide sequence: TGCAGCGGGGGGAAAAACACCGGGGAGCTGTTTTTT.

This clonotype was observed at least ten times. The chain carries TRBV24-1 and TRBJ2-2; no reliable D call. Germline loops: CDR1 KGHDR, CDR2 SFDVKD. The V and J ends lost 8 bases and 0 bases respectively, with 6 bases between them. The CDR3 is made up of 13 amino acids. CDR3 in DNA: TGTGCCACCACCTCTCCGAACACCGGGGAGCTGTTTTTT. Its protein is CATTSPNTGELFF.

This sequence joins TRBV12-3 or TRBV12-4 and TRBJ1-1, with D unresolved. This CDR3 contains 13 residues. V was pared by 1 base and J by 10 bases, with 13 bases between. The DNA of the CDR3 is TGTGCCAGCAGTTTAGGGGGAAAGGGCGGAGCTTTCTTT. Protein product: CASSLGGKGGAFF.

J is TRBJ1-5 and V is TRBV20-1; 9 bases line up with TRBD1. Losses at the gene ends were 6 bases for V and 5 bases for J; bases not matched to a gene: 2. Germline values: CDR1 DFQATT, CDR2 SNEGSKA (reference sequence). The CDR3 consists of 12 residues. Here the CDR3 reads CSAGTGHQPQHF. CDR3 in DNA: TGCAGTGCAGGGACAGGGCATCAGCCCCAGCATTTT.

The sample holds many counts of this clonotype. V gene TRBV20-1 combines with J gene TRBJ1-1; D is unclear. This CDR3 has 15 residues. Looked up from germline, CDR1 is DFQATT and CDR2 is SNEGSKA (reference sequence). Between the trimmed V and J ends, which lost 3 bases and 0 bases, there was a span of 14 bases. CDR3 in amino acids: CSASSLIEVNTEAFF. The CDR3 coding sequence is TGCAGTGCTAGTAGCCTTATCGAAGTGAACACTGAAGCTTTCTTT.

This clonotype was seen many times. The rearrangement uses TRBV19 and TRBJ2-7; 11 positions agree with TRBD2. Germline CDR1 reads LNHDA; CDR2 reads SQIVND (reference sequence). This CDR3 comprises 17 residues. V shed 7 bases, J shed 4 bases, and the junction held 15 bases outside the gene matches. The CDR3 here is CASMGRATSGTLYEQYF. In DNA form, the CDR3 reads TGTGCCAGTATGGGGCGCGCGACTAGCGGGACCCTTTACGAGCAGTACTTC.

This clonotype was counted at least ten times. This sequence joins TRBV19 and TRBJ1-1; D is perhaps TRBD1 (5 bases). CDR1 is LNHDA, CDR2 SQIVND, per germline (reference sequence). The CDR3 has 15 residues. V lost 4 bases to trimming and J lost 2 bases, with 14 bases between them. DNA of the CDR3: TGTGCCAGTAGTAGAATTGCGACAGCCAACACTGAAGCTTTCTTT. Encoded protein: CASSRIATANTEAFF.

The sample holds many counts of this clonotype. This may be a read error: a much more frequent sequence differs by one nucleotide. This chain links TRBV24-1 with TRBJ2-5, with TRBD1 matching 8 bases. This CDR3 spans 15 amino acids. Germline values: CDR1 KGHDR, CDR2 SFDVKD. The CDR3 sequence is CATSDRQGNQETRYF. The DNA for the CDR3 is TGTGCCACCAGTGATCGACAGGGGAACCAAGAGACCCGGTACTTC.

This clonotype was counted at least ten times. This chain links TRBV11-2 with TRBJ1-1; maybe TRBD1 (6 bases). The CDR3 contains 15 residues. Looked up from germline, CDR1 is SGHAT and CDR2 is FQNNGV. Trimming removed 3 bases from V and 1 base from J, with 12 bases in between. CDR3 sequence: CASSFPWGANTEAFF. The CDR3, as DNA: TGTGCCAGCAGCTTCCCCTGGGGGGCGAACACTGAAGCTTTCTTT.

In this sample, this clonotype turned up many times. This sequence joins TRBV6-4 and TRBJ1-1; D might be TRBD1 (6 bases). The V gene's germline CDR1 is MRHNA and CDR2 SNTAGT. Deletions cut 3 bases from V and 0 bases from J, with 8 bases between. The CDR3 extends over 14 amino acids. DNA for the CDR3: TGTGCCAGCAGTGAAAAGGGGGTGAACACTGAAGCTTTCTTT. Its protein is CASSEKGVNTEAFF.

This clonotype showed up many times. The chain has TRBV27 and TRBJ2-3; no definite D call. Trimming took 2 bases from V and 3 from J, leaving 15 bases between them. The CDR3 is made up of 16 amino acids. Germline V gene data show CDR1 as MNHEY and CDR2 as SMNVEV (reference sequence). DNA of the CDR3: TGTGCCAGCAGTTTAGATTACGAGAGTAGTACAGATACGCAGTATTTT. Its translation: CASSLDYESSTDTQYF.

This clonotype was recorded at least ten times. The chain links TRBV29-1 to TRBJ1-2, with D maybe TRBD1 (6 bases). Germline CDR1 and CDR2: SQVTM and ANQGSEA. The CDR3 extends over 13 amino acids. V dropped 6 bases and J dropped 7 bases, with 18 bases sitting between them. Written as DNA, the CDR3 is TGCAGCGTCACCGGGGGCGCTTATGGTGGCTACACCTTC. This gives the protein CSVTGGAYGGYTF. The variable domain in full, with the rest retrieved from reference TRBV29-1 and TRBJ1-2, is SAVISQKPSRDICQRGTSLTIQCQVDSQVTMMFWYRQQPGQSLTLIATANQGSEATYESGFVIDKFPISRPNLTFSTLTVSNMSPEDSSIYLCSVTGGAYGGYTFGSGTRLTVV.

This clonotype appeared many times. The J gene is TRBJ1-1, the V gene TRBV2; no clear D gene. V lost 4 bases, J lost 1 base, and 7 bases lay in between. CDR1 SNHLY and CDR2 FYNNEI come from the germline V gene. This CDR3 contains 13 residues. The CDR3: CASSGWGNTEAFF. In nucleotides, the CDR3 is TGTGCCAGCAGTGGTTGGGGGAACACTGAAGCTTTCTTT.